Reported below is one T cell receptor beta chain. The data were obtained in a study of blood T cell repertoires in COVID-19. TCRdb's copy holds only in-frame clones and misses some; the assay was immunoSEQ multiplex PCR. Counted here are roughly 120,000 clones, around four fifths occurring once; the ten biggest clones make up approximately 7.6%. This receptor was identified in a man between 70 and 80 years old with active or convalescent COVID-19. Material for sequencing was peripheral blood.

CDR3 DNA: TGTGCCAGCAGCTTTCCAGGGGCAAGGTCCTACGAGCAGTACTTC. Encoded protein: CASSFPGARSYEQYF. This chain connects TRBV11-2 to TRBJ2-7; possibly TRBD1 for D (6 bases). The V end was cut by 3 bases, the J end by 1 base, with 13 bases between. Germline V gene sequence: CDR1 SGHAT, CDR2 FQNNGV. This CDR3 has 15 residues. The full variable domain, completed using reference TRBV11-2 and TRBJ2-7, is EAGVAQSPRYKIIEKRQSVAFWCNPISGHATLYWYQQILGQGPKLLIQFQNNGVVDDSQLPKDRFSAERLKGVDSTLKIQPAKLEDSAVYLCASSFPGARSYEQYFGPGTRLTVT.